This TCR beta chain was obtained from a study of T-cell reconstitution after alpha-beta-depleted transplantation in children. Trimming removed 3 bases from V and 5 bases from J; junction bases left unmatched: 7. There are 15 residues in the CDR3. This clonotype was detected many times. Its antigen is not identified. Whole-study findings and limits: Some patients owed their high day-60 TCRbeta diversity to surviving recipient T cells and thymic progenitors. There were reportedly several hundred expanded graft clones from which alpha-beta T cells came about two months after transplant.

Construction of the TCRbeta library involved unique molecular identifiers. MiXCR, run by TCRdb on the PCR reads, gives a single entry per CDR3 protein. The sample has about a million distinct CDR3 sequences, around 30% seen once. V and J are TRBV12-3 or TRBV12-4 and TRBJ2-5, with TRBD2 matching 9 bases. The source of this sequence is a boy in the first two years of life who had a stem cell transplant for SCID, so the T cells may come from the graft donor. Source: PBMCs, mostly from graft donor cells, taken 360 days after TCRalphabeta/CD19-depleted stem cell transplant. The CDR3 sequence: CASSFASGVMETQYF. CDR3 bases: TGTGCCAGCAGTTTCGCTAGCGGGGTAATGGAGACCCAGTACTTC.